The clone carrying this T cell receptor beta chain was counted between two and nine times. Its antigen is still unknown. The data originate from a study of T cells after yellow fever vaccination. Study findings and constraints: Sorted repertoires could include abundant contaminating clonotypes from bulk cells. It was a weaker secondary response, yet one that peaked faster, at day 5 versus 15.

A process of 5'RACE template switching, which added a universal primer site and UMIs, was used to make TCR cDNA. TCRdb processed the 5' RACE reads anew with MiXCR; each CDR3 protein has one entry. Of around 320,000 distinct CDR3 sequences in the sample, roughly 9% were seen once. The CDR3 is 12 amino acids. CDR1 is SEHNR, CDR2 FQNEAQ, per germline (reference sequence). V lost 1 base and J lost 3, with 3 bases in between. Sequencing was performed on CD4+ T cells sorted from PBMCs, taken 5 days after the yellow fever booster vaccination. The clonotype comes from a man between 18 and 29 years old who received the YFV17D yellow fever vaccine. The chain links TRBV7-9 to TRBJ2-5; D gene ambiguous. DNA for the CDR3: TGTGCCAGCAGCTTAGACGAAGAGACCCAGTACTTC. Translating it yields CASSLDEETQYF. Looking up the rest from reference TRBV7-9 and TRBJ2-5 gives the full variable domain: DTGVSQNPRHKITKRGQNVTFRCDPISEHNRLYWYRQTLGQGPEFLTYFQNEAQLEKSRLLSDRFSAERPKGSFSTLEIQRTEQGDSAMYLCASSLDEETQYFGPGTRLLVL.